This T cell receptor (beta chain) emerged from a study of beta chain features in type 1 diabetes. In the case of this clone: The antigen remains undetermined. One end of the junction varies from germline; a read error may be responsible.

Only one heparinised blood draw was taken per donor, and its volume averaged approximately 0.11 L. Cell sorting via CD45RO/CCR7/CD25/CD127/CD95/CD27 was performed to obtain CD4+ naive, central memory, regulatory and stem cell-like memory cells. Expressed TCRB transcripts were sequenced because the entire RNA isolate underwent reverse transcription. It was found that naive, central memory and regulatory T cell samples averaged around 3.6 million reads. Using immunoSEQ multiplex PCR, the repertoire was profiled, and TCRdb retains in-frame clones only, with some absent. In the table there are more than 300,000 clones, around 13% of which are singletons. Germline CDR1 is SGHTA and CDR2 is FQGNSA. CDR3 length: 16 residues. Study outcomes and limitations: Patients and controls would be equally affected if PCR favored shorter templates.

The material sequenced was naive CD4+ T cells from blood. This rearrangement joins TRBV7-2 to TRBJ2-3, with 9 bases aligning to TRBD2. This sequence originates from a young man in good health. CDR3 in amino acids: CASSIATSGSTDTQYF. CDR3 sequence (DNA): TGTGCCAGCAGCATAGCTACTAGCGGGAGCACAGATACGCAGTATTTT.